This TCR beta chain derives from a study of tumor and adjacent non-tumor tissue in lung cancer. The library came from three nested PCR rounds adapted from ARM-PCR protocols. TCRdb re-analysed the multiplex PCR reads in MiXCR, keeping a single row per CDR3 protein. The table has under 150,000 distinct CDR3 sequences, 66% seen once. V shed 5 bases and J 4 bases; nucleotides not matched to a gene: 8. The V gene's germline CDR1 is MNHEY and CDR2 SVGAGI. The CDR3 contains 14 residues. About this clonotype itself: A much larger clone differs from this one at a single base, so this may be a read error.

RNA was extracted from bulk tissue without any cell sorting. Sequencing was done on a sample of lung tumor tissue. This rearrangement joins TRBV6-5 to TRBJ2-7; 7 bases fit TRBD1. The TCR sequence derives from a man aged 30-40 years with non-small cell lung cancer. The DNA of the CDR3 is TGTGCCAGCAGTGGGACAGTGGGTTCGTACGAGCAGTACTTC. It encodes CASSGTVGSYEQYF.